A single sample gave rise to the 22 T cell receptor beta chains below, sequenced in a study of cytomegalovirus exposure and HLA in healthy donors. The PCR made use of 60 Vbeta and 13 Jbeta primers. Profiling relied on immunoSEQ multiplex PCR, and the TCRdb table lists in-frame clones only, not all of them. The repertoire holds approximately 180,000 clones, with about three quarters as singletons. Material for sequencing was PBMCs. These receptors all stem from a middle-aged woman in good health and CMV-seronegative.

This clone came up a few times. The gene calls are TRBV4-3 and TRBJ1-6; D ambiguous. Trimming took off 0 bases at V and 0 bases at J, with 15 bases between the two ends. In germline, CDR1 is LGHNA, CDR2 YSLEER. The CDR3 length is 19 residues. CDR3 in DNA: TGCGCCAGCAGCCAAGATTTGGCAGCCACTAGCTCCTATAATTCACCCCTCCACTTT. It is translated as CASSQDLAATSSYNSPLHF.

The chain recombines TRBV9 with TRBJ1-1, with D perhaps TRBD1 (6 bases). V was pared by 0 bases and J by 8 bases, with 14 bases between. In germline, CDR1 is SGDLS, CDR2 YYNGEE. The CDR3 length is 14 residues. The CDR3 loop reads CASSVAEGGDEAFF. CDR3 DNA: TGTGCCAGCAGCGTAGCTGAGGGGGGGGACGAAGCTTTCTTT.

The chain couples TRBV2 to TRBJ1-2; 9 bases agree with TRBD1. With 2 bases clipped from V and 7 bases from J, the junction kept 11 bases outside the gene matches. The CDR3 sequence is 16 residues long. Per germline, CDR1 SNHLY and CDR2 FYNNEI. CDR3 region: CASSEFWGRTGAGYTF. For the CDR3, the DNA is TGTGCCAGCAGTGAATTTTGGGGCCGGACAGGGGCTGGCTACACCTTC. The whole variable domain, remainder taken from reference TRBV2 and TRBJ1-2, is EPEVTQTPSHQVTQMGQEVILRCVPISNHLYFYWYRQILGQKVEFLVSFYNNEISEKSEIFDDQFSVERPDGSNFTLKIRSTKLEDSAMYFCASSEFWGRTGAGYTFGSGTRLTVV.

The V gene is TRBV18, the J gene TRBJ1-2, with 7 bases aligning to TRBD1. The CDR3 contains 15 residues. Germline CDR1 reads KGHSH; CDR2 reads LQKENI. The V and J ends lost 4 bases and 1 base, in that order; junction bases with no gene match: 6. The CDR3 region is CASSLQGTLNYGYTF. The CDR3 nucleotides read TGTGCCAGCTCACTACAGGGGACCCTTAACTATGGCTACACCTTC.

CDR3 sequence reads: CASSLDRGMNTEAFF. The CDR3 DNA follows: TGCGCCAGCAGCCTGGACAGGGGAATGAACACTGAAGCTTTCTTT. This chain links TRBV5-1 with TRBJ1-1; TRBD1 matches 9 bases. V gave up 4 bases and J gave up 0 bases; unmatched junction bases: 4. In germline, CDR1 is SGHRS, CDR2 YFSETQ. The CDR3 sequence is 15 residues long.

This chain uses TRBV19 with TRBJ1-1; perhaps TRBD1 as D (6 bases). From germline, CDR1 is LNHDA and CDR2 SQIVND (reference sequence). V was clipped by 6 bases and J by 6 bases, with 17 bases between them. This CDR3 region has 14 residues. CDR3 bases: TGTGCCAGTAGGGGGGGGCAGGGGAGCGCTGAAGCTTTCTTT. Amino acids: CASRGGQGSAEAFF.

The chain joins TRBV7-9 to TRBJ2-5; 9 positions agree with TRBD2. Looked up from germline, CDR1 is SEHNR and CDR2 is FQNEAQ (reference sequence). The CDR3 has 15 amino acids. Trimming cost V 0 bases and J 4 bases; bases outside gene matches: 3. The CDR3 loop reads CASSLAGAGGETQYF. The CDR3 DNA follows: TGTGCCAGCAGCTTAGCGGGAGCGGGAGGAGAGACCCAGTACTTC.

The V gene is TRBV21-1, the J gene TRBJ2-7; no DNA check was done on the table's D call, TRBD1. TRBV21-1 is assigned pseudogene status. The CDR3 sequence is 15 residues long. CDR3 DNA sequence: TGTGCCAGCAGCGTTCGGGACAGGGTGAGCTACGAGCAGTACTTC. It translates to CASSVRDRVSYEQYF.

V gene TRBV9 combines with J gene TRBJ2-5; tentatively, D is TRBD1 (6 bases). The CDR3 totals 14 residues. V lost 3 bases to trimming and J lost 1 base, with 10 bases between them. CDR1 and CDR2 from the germline V gene are SGDLS and YYNGEE. The CDR3: CASSAGQSQETQYF. The CDR3 DNA reads TGTGCCAGCAGCGCCGGACAGTCCCAAGAGACCCAGTACTTC.

In this sample, this clone turned up once. The chain carries TRBV30 and TRBJ2-2, with a possible D match to TRBD2 (5 bases). The V gene's germline CDR1 is GTSNPN and CDR2 SVGIG (reference sequence). The CDR3 covers 13 residues. The V end was cut by 2 bases, the J end by 10 bases, with 14 bases between. CDR3 bases: TGTGCCTGGAGTCTAGGGAGCGATACGGAGCTGTTTTTT. This sequence encodes CAWSLGSDTELFF.

In its sample, this clone was seen a few times. J is TRBJ1-1 and V is TRBV19; D is perhaps TRBD1 (6 bases). Trimming left V 5 bases short and J 2 bases short, with 15 bases between. CDR1 and CDR2 from the germline V gene are LNHDA and SQIVND (reference sequence). The CDR3 is made up of 15 amino acids. The CDR3 region is CASSPTRTANTEAFF. Written as DNA, the CDR3 is TGTGCCAGTAGTCCCACGAGGACAGCCAACACTGAAGCTTTCTTT.

This sequence joins TRBV10-2 and TRBJ2-2; TRBD2 matches 10 bases. J lost 1 base, V lost 4 bases, and 9 bases had no gene match. Per the germline V gene, CDR1 is WSHSY and CDR2 is SAAADI. The CDR3 extends over 18 amino acids. Here the CDR3 DNA reads TGCGCCAGCAGTGCGACTAGCGGGTGGACAGAGAACACCGGGGAGCTGTTTTTT. Protein product: CASSATSGWTENTGELFF.

The rearrangement links TRBV5-4 to TRBJ1-6; D may be TRBD1 (6 bases). CDR3 length: 15 residues. Germline CDR1 SGHNT, CDR2 YYREEE (reference sequence). Trimming removed 1 base at V and 5 bases at J, with 10 bases between. The CDR3 reads CASSLSRTDNSPLHF. CDR3 coding DNA: TGTGCCAGCAGCTTGAGTAGGACAGATAATTCACCCCTCCACTTT.

The chain carries TRBV29-1 and TRBJ2-3; a weak D match, TRBD1 (6 bases). V was cut by 8 bases and J by 0 bases, with 15 bases left in between. The CDR3 has 14 amino acids. Germline V gives CDR1 SQVTM, CDR2 ANQGSEA. The CDR3 sequence: CSFTGTTSTDTQYF. The CDR3 DNA reads as TGCAGCTTTACAGGGACCACTAGCACAGATACGCAGTATTTT.

The chain uses TRBV5-1 and TRBJ2-2; weak D call: TRBD2 (6 bases). V shed 8 bases and J shed 0 bases, with 8 bases lying between them. CDR3 length: 13 amino acids. Germline V gene lookup returns CDR1 SGHRS and CDR2 YFSETQ. The CDR3 loop reads CASREANTGELFF. Here the CDR3 DNA reads TGCGCCAGTAGGGAGGCGAACACCGGGGAGCTGTTTTTT.

This sequence joins TRBV28 and TRBJ1-1, with TRBD1 as a possible D gene (6 bases). From germline, CDR1 is MDHEN and CDR2 SYDVKM. The length of the CDR3 is 14 residues. Trimming removed 2 bases from V and 5 bases from J, with 12 bases in between. Here the CDR3 reads CASSLQGSRTEAFF. The DNA of the CDR3 is TGTGCCAGCAGTTTACAGGGGAGTAGGACTGAAGCTTTCTTT. Full variable domain (remainder filled in from reference TRBV28 and TRBJ1-1): DVKVTQSSRYLVKRTGEKVFLECVQDMDHENMFWYRQDPGLGLRLIYFSYDVKMKEKGDIPEGYSVSREKKERFSLILESASTNQTSMYLCASSLQGSRTEAFFGQGTRLTVV.

The chain recombines TRBV30 with TRBJ1-1; D is possibly TRBD1 (6 bases). The CDR3 has 13 residues. With 4 bases removed from V and 2 bases from J, the gap between germline ends came to 11 bases. In germline, CDR1 is GTSNPN, CDR2 SVGIG (reference sequence). In DNA form, the CDR3 reads TGTGCCTGGACCCGGACAGCCAACACTGAAGCTTTCTTT. This encodes CAWTRTANTEAFF.

The chain links TRBV30 to TRBJ1-1; D ambiguous. The germline V and J ends were trimmed by 3 bases and 3 bases, with 17 bases remaining between them. Germline assignment: CDR1 GTSNPN and CDR2 SVGIG (reference sequence). The CDR3 is 15 residues long. The CDR3 nucleotides are TGTGCCTGGAGCGAATCGGGTCGAGCAGACACTGAAGCTTTCTTT. Its translation: CAWSESGRADTEAFF.

A note on this clone: The sample has other DNA sequences that encode this CDR3 too. The chain uses TRBV29-1 and TRBJ2-7, with TRBD1 identical over 10 bases. The V gene end was trimmed by 6 bases and the J gene end by 2 bases; junction bases not matched to a gene: 1. In germline, CDR1 is SQVTM, CDR2 ANQGSEA. CDR3 length: 12 residues. This CDR3 reads CSVGQGAYEQYF. The CDR3 DNA sequence: TGCAGCGTCGGACAGGGGGCCTACGAGCAGTACTTC.

The V call is TRBV6-5, the J call TRBJ2-3, with 7 bases matching TRBD2. Germline trimming cut 0 bases from V and 2 bases from J; bases unmatched to any gene: 5. The CDR3 runs 16 residues. Per the germline V gene, CDR1 is MNHEY and CDR2 is SVGAGI. CDR3 nucleotide sequence: TGTGCCAGCAGTTACTCCCGGGGAGGGGCCACAGATACGCAGTATTTT. Translated, it gives CASSYSRGGATDTQYF.

The V gene is TRBV30, the J gene TRBJ2-1, with 11 positions matching TRBD2. The CDR3 is made up of 15 amino acids. Germline trimming cut 3 bases from V and 9 bases from J; bases unmatched to any gene: 10. Germline CDR1 GTSNPN, CDR2 SVGIG (reference sequence). The CDR3 loop is CAWRTGTSGAGEQFF. DNA of the CDR3: TGTGCCTGGAGAACCGGGACTAGCGGAGCGGGTGAGCAGTTCTTC. Combining the CDR3 with reference TRBV30 and TRBJ2-1 gives the whole variable domain SQTIHQWPATLVQPVGSPLSLECTVEGTSNPNLYWYRQAAGRGLQLLFYSVGIGQISSEVPQNLSASRPQDRQFILSSKKLLLSDSGFYLCAWRTGTSGAGEQFFGPGTRLTVL.

The chain carries TRBV5-1 and TRBJ2-3; D call uncertain. Trimming took off 0 bases at V and 0 bases at J, with 8 bases between the two ends. Germline V lookup: CDR1 SGHRS, CDR2 YFSETQ. The CDR3 is 15 residues long. In nucleotides, the CDR3 is TGCGCCAGCAGCTTGGGCGTTACTAGCACAGATACGCAGTATTTT. Residues: CASSLGVTSTDTQYF.